Sequencing of this T cell receptor beta chain was carried out in a study of metastatic and nonmetastatic thyroid tumors. Study background: Malignant and benign thyroid patients had repertoires compared in peripheral blood and tumor or nodule tissue.

TCRdb redid the clone calls on the PCR reads using MiXCR. The sample holds over 45,000 clones; approximately 24% are singletons and the top ten take approximately 3.6%. The germline CDR1 and CDR2 sequences are MNHEY and SMNVEV (reference sequence). The CDR3 has 16 residues. With V trimmed by 0 bases and J by 8 bases, 8 bases remained unmatched. Nobody among the patients had been given any treatment before thyroid surgery. General observations from the study: Benign nodules reportedly had significantly lower TCR beta diversity than malignant thyroid tumors in blood and tumor.

This clone was observed at least ten times. Its antigen remains unidentified. The chain recombines TRBV27 with TRBJ2-2; 8 nucleotides match TRBD2. Sequenced sample: blood. This TCR was sampled from a male donor with papillary thyroid cancer or a benign thyroid nodule (not recorded which). Some clones in this sample may be carry-over from other donors' samples. This chain's CDR3 is CASSLSGSGGIGELFF. CDR3 DNA sequence: TGTGCCAGCAGTTTATCGGGCTCGGGGGGGATTGGGGAGCTGTTTTTT.